This T cell receptor (beta chain) was identified in a study of cytomegalovirus exposure and HLA in healthy donors. Overall study findings and caveats: The HLA-A and HLA-B alleles of most subjects were reportedly predicted accurately from TCR beta sequences. In an earlier analysis, in roughly 580 donors, most V segments appeared productive either ~90% or ~30% of the time.

The CDR3 sequence is 16 residues long. In germline, CDR1 is KGHSH, CDR2 LQKENI. Deletions cut 3 bases from V and 7 bases from J, with 19 bases between. The PCR made use of 60 Vbeta and 13 Jbeta primers. TCRdb keeps only in-frame clones here, not all; method: immunoSEQ multiplex PCR. The table lists just over 150,000 clones, less than 85% of them singletons. Comment on this clone: The antigen is unknown.

The specimen was PBMCs. The TCR was taken from a woman in her forties or fifties in good health and CMV-seropositive. This sequence joins TRBV18 and TRBJ2-1; D is possibly TRBD2 (5 bases). CDR3 sequence (DNA): TGTGCCAGCTCACCCACCCTGGTAACGGGCGGGAATGAGCAGTTCTTC. Amino acid sequence: CASSPTLVTGGNEQFF.